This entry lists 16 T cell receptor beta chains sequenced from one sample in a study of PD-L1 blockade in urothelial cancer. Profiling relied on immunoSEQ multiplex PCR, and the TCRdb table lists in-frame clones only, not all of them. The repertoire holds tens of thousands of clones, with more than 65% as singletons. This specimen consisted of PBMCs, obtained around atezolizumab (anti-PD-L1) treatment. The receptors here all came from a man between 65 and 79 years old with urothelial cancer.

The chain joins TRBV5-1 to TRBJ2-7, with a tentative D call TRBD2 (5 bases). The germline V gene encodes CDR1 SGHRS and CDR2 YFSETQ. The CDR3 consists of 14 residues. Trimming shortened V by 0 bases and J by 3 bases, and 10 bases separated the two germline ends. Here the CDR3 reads CASSLVNSGYEQYF. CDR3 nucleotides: TGCGCCAGCAGCTTGGTTAACAGCGGCTACGAGCAGTACTTC.

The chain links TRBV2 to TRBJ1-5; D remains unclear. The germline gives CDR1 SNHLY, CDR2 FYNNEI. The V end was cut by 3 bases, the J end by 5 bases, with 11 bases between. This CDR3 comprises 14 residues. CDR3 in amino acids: CASSEQVADQPQHF. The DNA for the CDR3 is TGTGCCAGCAGTGAGCAGGTTGCCGATCAGCCCCAGCATTTT.

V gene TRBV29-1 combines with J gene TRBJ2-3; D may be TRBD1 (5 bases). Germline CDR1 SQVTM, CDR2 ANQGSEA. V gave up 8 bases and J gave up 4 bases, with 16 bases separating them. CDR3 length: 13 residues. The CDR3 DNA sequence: TGCAGCTTGTCCCGGACATCTTCAGATACGCAGTATTTT. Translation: CSLSRTSSDTQYF.

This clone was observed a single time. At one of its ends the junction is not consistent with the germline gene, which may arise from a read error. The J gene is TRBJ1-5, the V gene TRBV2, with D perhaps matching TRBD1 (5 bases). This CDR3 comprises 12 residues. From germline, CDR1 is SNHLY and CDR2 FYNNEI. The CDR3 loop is CASSGLRQPFAF. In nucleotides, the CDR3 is TGTGCCAGCAGTGGTCTGAGACAGCCCTTTGCATTT.

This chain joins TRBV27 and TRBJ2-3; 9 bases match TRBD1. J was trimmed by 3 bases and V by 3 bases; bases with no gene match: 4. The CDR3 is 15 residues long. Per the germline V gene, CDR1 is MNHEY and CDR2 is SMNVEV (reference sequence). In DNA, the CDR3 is TGTGCCAGCAGTTTCGGGGACAGGGCTACAGATACGCAGTATTTT. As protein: CASSFGDRATDTQYF.

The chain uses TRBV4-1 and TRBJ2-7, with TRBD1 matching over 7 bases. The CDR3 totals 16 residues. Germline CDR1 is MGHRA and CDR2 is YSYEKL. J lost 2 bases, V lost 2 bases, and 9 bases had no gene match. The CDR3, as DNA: TGCGCCAGCAGCCAACGCACCGGGACAGTGACCTACGAGCAGTACTTC. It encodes CASSQRTGTVTYEQYF.

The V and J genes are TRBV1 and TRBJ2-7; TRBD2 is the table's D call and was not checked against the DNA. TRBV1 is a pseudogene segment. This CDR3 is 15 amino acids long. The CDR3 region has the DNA TGCACCAGCAGCCCCGGACTAGCGGGAGGGCAGGAGCAGTACTTC. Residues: CTSSPGLAGGQEQYF.

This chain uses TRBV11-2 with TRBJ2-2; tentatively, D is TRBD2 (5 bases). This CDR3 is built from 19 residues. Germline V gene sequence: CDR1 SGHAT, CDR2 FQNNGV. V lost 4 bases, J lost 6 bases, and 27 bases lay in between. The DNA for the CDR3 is TGTGCCAGCAGCTCGCCTAGCAGAACGGAAGACACGGGCGCCGGGGAGCTGTTTTTT. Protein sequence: CASSSPSRTEDTGAGELFF.

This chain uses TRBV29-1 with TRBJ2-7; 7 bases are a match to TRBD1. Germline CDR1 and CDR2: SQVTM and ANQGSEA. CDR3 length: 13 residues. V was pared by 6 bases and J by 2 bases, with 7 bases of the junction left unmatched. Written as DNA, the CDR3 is TGCAGCGTCCTACTGGGACAGACCTACGAGCAGTACTTC. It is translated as CSVLLGQTYEQYF.

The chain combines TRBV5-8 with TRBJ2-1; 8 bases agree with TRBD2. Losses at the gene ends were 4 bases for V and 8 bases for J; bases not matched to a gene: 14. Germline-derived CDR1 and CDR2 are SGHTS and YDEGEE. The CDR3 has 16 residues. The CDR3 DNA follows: TGTGCCAGCAGCCCGAGGGGAGCGGGAGTAGGGTATGAGCAGTTCTTC. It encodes CASSPRGAGVGYEQFF.

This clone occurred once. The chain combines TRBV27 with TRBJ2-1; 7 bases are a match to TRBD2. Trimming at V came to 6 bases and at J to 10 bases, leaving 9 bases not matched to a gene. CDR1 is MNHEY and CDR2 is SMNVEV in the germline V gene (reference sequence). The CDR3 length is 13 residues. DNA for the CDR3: TGTGCCAGCAGCCATTCGACTAGCCTAGAGCAGTTCTTC. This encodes CASSHSTSLEQFF.

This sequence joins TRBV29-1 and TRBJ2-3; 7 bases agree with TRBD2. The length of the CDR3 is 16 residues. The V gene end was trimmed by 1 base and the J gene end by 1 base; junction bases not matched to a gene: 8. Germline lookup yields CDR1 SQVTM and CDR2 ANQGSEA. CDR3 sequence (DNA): TGCAGCGTTGAAGGGCCTAGCGGTTTACGCACAGATACGCAGTATTTT. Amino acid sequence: CSVEGPSGLRTDTQYF.

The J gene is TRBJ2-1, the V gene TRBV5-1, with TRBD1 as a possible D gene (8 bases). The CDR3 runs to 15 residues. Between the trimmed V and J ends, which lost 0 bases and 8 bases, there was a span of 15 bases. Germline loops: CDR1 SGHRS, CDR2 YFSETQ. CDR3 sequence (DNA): TGCGCCAGCAGCTTGGTTCGTACAGGGGGGGATGAGCAGTTCTTC. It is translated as CASSLVRTGGDEQFF.

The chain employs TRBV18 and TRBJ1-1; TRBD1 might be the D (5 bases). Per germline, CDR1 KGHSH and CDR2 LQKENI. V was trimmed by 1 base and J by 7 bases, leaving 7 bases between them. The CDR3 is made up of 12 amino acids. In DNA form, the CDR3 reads TGTGCCAGCTCACCACGGGGACTTGAAGCTTTCTTT. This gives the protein CASSPRGLEAFF.

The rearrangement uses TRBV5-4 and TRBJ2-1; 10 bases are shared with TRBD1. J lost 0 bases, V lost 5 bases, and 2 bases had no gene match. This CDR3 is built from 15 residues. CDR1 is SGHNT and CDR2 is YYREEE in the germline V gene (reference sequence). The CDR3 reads CASRRDRGSYNEQFF. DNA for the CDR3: TGTGCCAGCAGACGGGACAGGGGCTCCTACAATGAGCAGTTCTTC.

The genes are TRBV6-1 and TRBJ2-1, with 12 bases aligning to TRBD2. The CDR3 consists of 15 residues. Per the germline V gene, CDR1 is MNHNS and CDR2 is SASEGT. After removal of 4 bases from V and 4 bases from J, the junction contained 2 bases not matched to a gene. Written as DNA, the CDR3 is TGTGCCAGCAGTGCCCTAGCGGGAGGGTACAATGAGCAGTTCTTC. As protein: CASSALAGGYNEQFF.